Listed below are T cell receptor beta chains from one sample, sequenced in a study of Ad26.COV2.S vaccination and SARS-CoV-2 variants. TCRdb's copy holds only in-frame clones and misses some; the assay was immunoSEQ multiplex PCR. The sample lists around 300,000 clones, 88% seen once, with around 6.4% in the top ten. This specimen consisted of peripheral blood, obtained in a trial of Ad26.COV2.S vaccine versus placebo. The receptor source for this set is a person aged 18-65 years who received the Ad26.COV2.S COVID-19 vaccine or a placebo. Both conserved end residues are part of each CDR3. Fields, in order: J gene, D gene, clone size, V gene, CDR3 DNA, CDR3 protein. D genes are given only for firm matches. A clone size is listed for some rows: how often the clone was seen (once, few, many), or a class if it is expanded.

J gene: TRBJ2-2
D gene: -
clone size: -
V gene: TRBV7-3
CDR3 DNA: TGTGCCAGCAGCTTAATTAGGACTCATAACACCGGGGAGCTGTTTTTT
CDR3 protein: CASSLIRTHNTGELFF

J gene: TRBJ2-2
D gene: -
clone size: -
V gene: TRBV4-3
CDR3 DNA: TGCGCCAGCAGCCAAGATGTCGGGATGTCCGGGGAGCTGTTTTTT
CDR3 protein: CASSQDVGMSGELFF

J gene: TRBJ1-2
D gene: -
clone size: -
V gene: TRBV24-1
CDR3 DNA: TGTGCCACCAGTGAAACGGACGGGTTGGGCTACACCTTC
CDR3 protein: CATSETDGLGYTF

J gene: TRBJ1-2
D gene: -
clone size: -
V gene: TRBV7-9
CDR3 DNA: TGTGCCAGCAGCTTAGGTGTGGGGGGCTACGGCTATGGCTACACCTTC
CDR3 protein: CASSLGVGGYGYGYTF

J gene: TRBJ1-5
D gene: -
clone size: -
V gene: TRBV19
CDR3 DNA: TGTGCCAGTAGTATGGTACCATTTGGGAATCAGCCCCAGCATTTT
CDR3 protein: CASSMVPFGNQPQHF

J gene: TRBJ1-2
D gene: TRBD1
clone size: once
V gene: TRBV4-1
CDR3 DNA: TGCGCCAGCCGGGGGACAGGGGGGAATGGCTACACCTTC
CDR3 protein: CASRGTGGNGYTF

J gene: TRBJ1-1
D gene: TRBD1
clone size: -
V gene: TRBV7-2
CDR3 DNA: TGTGCCAGCAGCCGACAGGGGCACACTGAAGCTTTCTTT
CDR3 protein: CASSRQGHTEAFF

J gene: TRBJ2-5
D gene: -
clone size: -
V gene: TRBV18
CDR3 DNA: TGTGCCAGCTCACCACCCTCCCGGTACTCAGAGACCCAGTACTTC
CDR3 protein: CASSPPSRYSETQYF

J gene: TRBJ1-1
D gene: -
clone size: -
V gene: TRBV28
CDR3 DNA: TGTGCCAGCAGTTTAGGGACTGAAGCTTTCTTT
CDR3 protein: CASSLGTEAFF

J gene: TRBJ2-5
D gene: TRBD1
clone size: -
V gene: TRBV5-1
CDR3 DNA: TGCGCCAGCAGCCCCGGACAGGGCCAAGAGACCCAGTACTTC
CDR3 protein: CASSPGQGQETQYF

J gene: TRBJ1-1
D gene: -
clone size: once
V gene: TRBV9
CDR3 DNA: TGTGCCAGCAGCGTAGGTGGACGAACTGAAGCTTTCTTT
CDR3 protein: CASSVGGRTEAFF

J gene: TRBJ2-2
D gene: TRBD2
clone size: few
V gene: TRBV28
CDR3 DNA: TGTGCCAGCAGTCCGGGACTAGTGGACACCGGGGAGCTGTTTTTT
CDR3 protein: CASSPGLVDTGELFF

J gene: TRBJ1-4
D gene: -
clone size: -
V gene: TRBV12-5
CDR3 DNA: TGTGCTAGTGGTTTGATAGGGGTTGGGGTGACTAATGAAAAACTGTTTTTT
CDR3 protein: CASGLIGVGVTNEKLFF

J gene: TRBJ2-3
D gene: -
clone size: -
V gene: TRBV11-1
CDR3 DNA: TGTGCCAGCAGCTTTCCAGGGCTTGGGACAGATACGCAGTATTTT
CDR3 protein: CASSFPGLGTDTQYF

J gene: TRBJ2-3
D gene: -
clone size: -
V gene: TRBV7-9
CDR3 DNA: TGTGCCAGCAGCGCCTGGGGTGATACGCAGTATTTT
CDR3 protein: CASSAWGDTQYF

J gene: TRBJ1-1
D gene: TRBD1
clone size: -
V gene: TRBV19
CDR3 DNA: TGTGCCAGTAAAAAGGGACAGGGGGGATCGGGTGAAGCTTTCTTT
CDR3 protein: CASKKGQGGSGEAFF

J gene: TRBJ1-4
D gene: -
clone size: -
V gene: TRBV10-3
CDR3 DNA: TGTGCCATCAGTGGTGGGGCGGTGAATGAAAAACTGTTTTTT
CDR3 protein: CAISGGAVNEKLFF

J gene: TRBJ2-2
D gene: -
clone size: -
V gene: TRBV10-1
CDR3 DNA: TGCGCCAGCTTCAACAAACGGGACACCGGGGAGCTGTTTTTT
CDR3 protein: CASFNKRDTGELFF

J gene: TRBJ1-1
D gene: TRBD1
clone size: -
V gene: TRBV11-3
CDR3 DNA: TGTGCCAGCAGCTTCGGACAGGGTGGGGGGACTGAAGCTTTCTTT
CDR3 protein: CASSFGQGGGTEAFF

J gene: TRBJ1-1
D gene: -
clone size: -
V gene: TRBV6-2/TRBV6-3
CDR3 DNA: TGTGCCAGCAGTCAAAGATCCTTTACGGACACTGAAGCTTTCTTT
CDR3 protein: CASSQRSFTDTEAFF